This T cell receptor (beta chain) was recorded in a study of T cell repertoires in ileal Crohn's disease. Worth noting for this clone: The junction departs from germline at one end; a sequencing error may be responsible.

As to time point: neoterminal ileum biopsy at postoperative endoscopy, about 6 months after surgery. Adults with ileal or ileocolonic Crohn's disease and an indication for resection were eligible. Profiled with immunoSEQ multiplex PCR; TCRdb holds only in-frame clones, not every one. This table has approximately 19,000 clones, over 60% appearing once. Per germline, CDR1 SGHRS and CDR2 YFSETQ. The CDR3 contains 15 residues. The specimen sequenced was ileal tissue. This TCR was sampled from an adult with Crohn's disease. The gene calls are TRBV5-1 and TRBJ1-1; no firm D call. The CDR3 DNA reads TGCGCCAGCAGGACCGTCTATTCGAGGAACGCTGAAGCTTTCTTT. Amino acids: CASRTVYSRNAEAFF.